This T cell receptor beta chain was identified during a study of blood T cell repertoires in COVID-19. Trimming took 5 bases from V and 2 from J, leaving 12 bases between them. CDR3 length equals 15 residues. Germline CDR1 is MDHEN and CDR2 is SYDVKM. This clone was counted a single time. Some clones are missing from TCRdb's copy, which holds only in-frame ones; the method was immunoSEQ multiplex PCR. The sample contains some 31,000 clones, roughly 85% of which appear only once. The chain joins TRBV28 to TRBJ1-4; D possibly corresponds to TRBD1 (5 bases). Sequenced: peripheral blood. The TCR comes from a human donor with acute or convalescent COVID-19. The donor label of this sample is uncertain. CDR3 DNA sequence: TGTGCCAGCAGTCTGAGTGGGGCGACTAATGAAAAACTGTTTTTT. Protein product: CASSLSGATNEKLFF.